The subject of this entry is one T cell receptor beta chain. The data were taken from a study of blood T cell repertoires in COVID-19. V shed 4 bases and J 0 bases; nucleotides not matched to a gene: 3. The CDR3 extends over 14 amino acids. Germline V gene sequence: CDR1 SGDLS, CDR2 YYNGEE. No more than 2 weeks before study entry, exposed participants had met a case of COVID-19. As handled by the study authors: Counts of nucleated cells, estimated from reference gene primer amplification, were obtained. Data came from immunoSEQ multiplex PCR; TCRdb stores just in-frame clones and leaves some out. V and J calls and clone size follow that table, whereas D and trimming were derived from the DNA. The sample yields under 300,000 clones, approximately 81% seen once.

This clonotype originated in a woman between 45 and 60 years old who had been exposed to COVID-19. Sequenced: PBMCs or T cells enriched from blood (not recorded which). The chain recombines TRBV9 with TRBJ1-1, with 7 positions matching TRBD1. Here the CDR3 reads CASSPTGLNTEAFF. The CDR3 DNA follows: TGTGCCAGCAGCCCGACAGGGCTGAACACTGAAGCTTTCTTT. The complete variable domain, with remaining parts taken from reference TRBV9 and TRBJ1-1, reads DSGVTQTPKHLITATGQRVTLRCSPRSGDLSVYWYQQSLDQGLQFLIQYYNGEERAKGNILERFSAQQFPDLHSELNLSSLELGDSALYFCASSPTGLNTEAFFGQGTRLTVV.